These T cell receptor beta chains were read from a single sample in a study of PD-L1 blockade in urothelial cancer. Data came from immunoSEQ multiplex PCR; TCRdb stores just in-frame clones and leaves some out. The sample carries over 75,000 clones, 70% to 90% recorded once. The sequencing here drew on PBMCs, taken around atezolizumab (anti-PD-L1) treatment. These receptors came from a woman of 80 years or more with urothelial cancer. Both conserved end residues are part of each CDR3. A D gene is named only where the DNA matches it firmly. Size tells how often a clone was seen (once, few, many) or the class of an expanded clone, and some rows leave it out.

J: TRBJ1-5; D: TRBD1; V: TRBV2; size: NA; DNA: TGTGCCAGCAGTGACCGGGACAGTAATCAGCCCCAGCATTTT; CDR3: CASSDRDSNQPQHF
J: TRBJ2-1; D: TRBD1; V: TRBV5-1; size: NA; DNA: TGCGCCAGCAGCCCGTCGACAGGGGTCTCCTACAATGAGCAGTTCTTC; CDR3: CASSPSTGVSYNEQFF
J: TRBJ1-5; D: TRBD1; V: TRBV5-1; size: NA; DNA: TGCGCCAGCAGCCGCGATGGGACAGTAAATCAGCCCCAGCATTTT; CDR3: CASSRDGTVNQPQHF
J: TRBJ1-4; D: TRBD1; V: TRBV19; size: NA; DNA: TGTGCCAGTAGTGCCGGTTGGGACAGGCATGAAAAACTGTTTTTT; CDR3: CASSAGWDRHEKLFF
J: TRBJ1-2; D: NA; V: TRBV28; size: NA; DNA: TGTGCCAGCAGTTTATTAGCGGGGCGAGGCTACACCTTC; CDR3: CASSLLAGRGYTF
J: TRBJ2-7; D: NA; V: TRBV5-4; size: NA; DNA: TGTGCCAGCAGCTTCTCGCAGGGGTTTGCCTACGAGCAGTACTTC; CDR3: CASSFSQGFAYEQYF
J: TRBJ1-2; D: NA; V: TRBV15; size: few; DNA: TGTGCCACCTCCGGGGGGACTCCATCCTACACCTTC; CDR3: CATSGGTPSYTF
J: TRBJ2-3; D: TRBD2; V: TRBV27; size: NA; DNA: TGTGCCAGCAGTCCCCTGTGGGGAGGGACAGATACGCAGTATTTT; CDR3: CASSPLWGGTDTQYF
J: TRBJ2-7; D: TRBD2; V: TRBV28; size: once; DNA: TGTGCCAGCAGTTTTATTGGGACTAGCGGGAGGAACGAGCAGTACTTC; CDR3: CASSFIGTSGRNEQYF
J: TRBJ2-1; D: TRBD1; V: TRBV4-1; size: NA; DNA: TGCGCCAGCAGCCAAACCGGGACAGGGAGGCGCGAGCAGTTCTTC; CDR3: CASSQTGTGRREQFF
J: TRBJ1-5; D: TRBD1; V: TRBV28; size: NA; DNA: TGTGCCAGCAGTAGAACAGGGGGGAATCAGCCCCAGCATTTT; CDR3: CASSRTGGNQPQHF
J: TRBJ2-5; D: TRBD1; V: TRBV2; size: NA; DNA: TGTGCCAGCAGTCGCACAGGGGGGTTCCGAGAGACCCAGTACTTC; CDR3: CASSRTGGFRETQYF
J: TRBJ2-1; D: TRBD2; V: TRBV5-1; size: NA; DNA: TGCGCCAGCAGCTTGTCCTATACTAGCGGGAATGAGCAGTTCTTC; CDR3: CASSLSYTSGNEQFF
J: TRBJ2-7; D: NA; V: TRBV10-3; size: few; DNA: TGTGCCATCAGTGAGACGGGGAGCTACGAGCAGTACTTC; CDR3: CAISETGSYEQYF
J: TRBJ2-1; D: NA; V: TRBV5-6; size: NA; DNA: TGTGCCAGCAGCTTTAGGGGGGGACCCTACAATGAGCAGTTCTTC; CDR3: CASSFRGGPYNEQFF
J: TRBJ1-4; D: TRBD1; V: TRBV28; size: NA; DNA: TGTGCCAGCAGTTCCCATACCCCCGGAGGGGGCGAACTGTTTTTT; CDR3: CASSSHTPGGGELFF
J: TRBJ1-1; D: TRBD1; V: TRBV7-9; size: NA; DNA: TGTGCCAGCAGCTTTCACAGGGGGAGGAACACTGAAGCTTTCTTT; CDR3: CASSFHRGRNTEAFF
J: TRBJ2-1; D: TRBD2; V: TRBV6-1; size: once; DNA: TGTGCCAGCATTCCCGGGACTAGCGGGCTGTATGAGCAGTTCTTC; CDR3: CASIPGTSGLYEQFF